The 28 T cell receptor beta chains listed next were all sequenced from one sample in a study of T-cell reconstitution after alpha-beta-depleted transplantation in children. A TCRbeta library incorporating unique molecular identifiers was prepared. TCRdb re-called the PCR reads through MiXCR, storing one row per CDR3 protein. The sample includes about 1,000,000 distinct CDR3 sequences, less than 30% of them seen just once. The sample in question was PBMCs, mostly from graft donor cells, obtained 360 days after TCRalphabeta/CD19-depleted stem cell transplant. The receptors come from a boy in the first two years of life who had a stem cell transplant for SCID, so the T cells may come from the graft donor.

This clonotype has a count of ten or more. The chain couples TRBV5-1 to TRBJ2-3, with D tentatively TRBD2 (6 bases). V lost 4 bases and J lost 0, with 12 bases in between. CDR1 and CDR2 from the germline V gene are SGHRS and YFSETQ. This CDR3 region has 15 residues. The CDR3 loop is CASSIGTGSTDTQYF. The CDR3 DNA reads TGCGCCAGCAGCATAGGGACTGGGAGCACAGATACGCAGTATTTT.

The rearrangement links TRBV6-2 or TRBV6-3 to TRBJ2-1; TRBD2 agrees at 10 bases. The V segment lost 5 bases and the J segment 0 bases; nucleotides outside the gene matches: 7. CDR1 is MNHEY and CDR2 is SVGEGT in the germline V gene. This CDR3 region has 17 residues. CDR3 protein: CASSLAGASRSYNEQFF. CDR3 bases: TGTGCCAGCAGTCTAGCGGGGGCCTCTCGCTCCTACAATGAGCAGTTCTTC.

The sample holds a few counts of this clonotype. The junction differs from germline at one of its ends, possibly a read error. The rearrangement uses TRBV7-2 and TRBJ2-5, with D perhaps TRBD2 (5 bases). The CDR3 runs to 13 residues. The germline CDR1 and CDR2 sequences are SGHTA and FQGNSA. The CDR3 here is CASSYQERIQVFF. CDR3 sequence (DNA): TGTGCCAGCAGCTACCAAGAGCGGATCCAAGTCTTCTTC. Filled out from reference TRBV7-2 and TRBJ2-5, the complete variable domain reads GAGVSQSPSNKVTEKGKDVELRCDPISGHTALYWYRQSLGQGLEFLIYFQGNSAPDKSGLPSDRFSAERTGGSVSTLTIQRTQQEDSAVYLCASSYQERIQVFFGPGTRLLVL.

The chain employs TRBV4-1 and TRBJ1-5; D is possibly TRBD1 (6 bases). Germline assignment: CDR1 MGHRA and CDR2 YSYEKL. CDR3 length equals 15 residues. Trimming pared 5 bases from V and 4 bases from J, leaving 15 bases between. The CDR3: CASSGNRALNQPQHF. CDR3 DNA: TGCGCCAGCAGCGGGAACAGGGCCCTTAATCAGCCCCAGCATTTT.

This clonotype came up a few times. This chain connects TRBV4-1 to TRBJ2-1, with a possible D match to TRBD1 (5 bases). Germline V gene sequence: CDR1 MGHRA, CDR2 YSYEKL. This CDR3 is 15 amino acids long. Trimming left V 1 base short and J 4 bases short, with 11 bases between. CDR3 amino acids: CASSQAGINYNEQFF. Here the CDR3 DNA reads TGCGCCAGCAGCCAAGCAGGGATTAATTACAATGAGCAGTTCTTC.

The gene calls are TRBV5-1 and TRBJ2-7; no clear D gene. The germline V and J ends were trimmed by 4 bases and 1 base, with 12 bases remaining between them. Per the germline V gene, CDR1 is SGHRS and CDR2 is YFSETQ. The CDR3 consists of 14 residues. CDR3 region: CASSTSGRSYEQYF. The CDR3 DNA sequence: TGCGCCAGCAGCACCTCGGGCAGATCCTACGAGCAGTACTTC.

This sequence joins TRBV5-1 and TRBJ1-1; 7 bases match TRBD1. Trimming at V came to 5 bases and at J to 1 base, leaving 2 bases not matched to a gene. The germline gives CDR1 SGHRS, CDR2 YFSETQ. The CDR3 contains 13 residues. CDR3 bases: TGCGCCAGCAGGACAGGGTGGAACACTGAAGCTTTCTTT. Its translation is CASRTGWNTEAFF.

This clonotype has a handful of counts. The gene calls are TRBV19 and TRBJ1-5, with unresolved D. Germline V lookup: CDR1 LNHDA, CDR2 SQIVND (reference sequence). This CDR3 contains 14 residues. The V and J ends lost 2 bases and 6 bases respectively, with 11 bases between them. The CDR3 sequence is CASSIYPSRQPQHF. CDR3 nucleotides: TGTGCCAGTAGTATATACCCATCCCGTCAGCCCCAGCATTTT.

This clonotype was counted only a few times. The rearrangement links TRBV9 to TRBJ2-3, with 8 bases fitting TRBD1. The CDR3 has 13 residues. Germline CDR1 and CDR2: SGDLS and YYNGEE. The DNA for the CDR3 is TGTGCAACTCCAGGGGGCTTGACAGATACGCAGTATTTT. It specifies CATPGGLTDTQYF.

The chain carries TRBV11-2 and TRBJ2-3; no reliable D call. The germline CDR1 and CDR2 sequences are SGHAT and FQNNGV. There are 15 residues in the CDR3. V shed 1 base and J shed 2 bases, with 10 bases lying between them. This CDR3 reads CASSLGGIPTDTQYF. The CDR3 bases are TGTGCCAGCAGCTTAGGCGGCATCCCCACAGATACGCAGTATTTT.

This clonotype came up many times. This chain uses TRBV12-3 or TRBV12-4 with TRBJ2-1, with D maybe TRBD2 (5 bases). V gave up 9 bases and J gave up 4 bases, with 13 bases separating them. The CDR3 consists of 13 residues. DNA for the CDR3: TGTGCCAGTAGCGTTGCCCATTACAATGAGCAGTTCTTC. This encodes CASSVAHYNEQFF.

Note on this clonotype: Germline is not matched at one junction end, which may reflect a read error. The chain carries TRBV15 and TRBJ1-2; D ambiguous. The CDR3 runs to 15 residues. Per the germline V gene, CDR1 is LNHNV and CDR2 is YYDKDF (reference sequence). CDR3 amino acids: CATSRDLSLPYSYTF. The CDR3 DNA sequence: TGTGCCACCAGCAGAGATCTTAGCCTACCCTATAGCTACACCTTC.

The V gene is TRBV5-1, the J gene TRBJ1-2; TRBD1 aligns across 9 bases. Trimming at V came to 0 bases and at J to 6 bases, leaving 9 bases not matched to a gene. The CDR3 loop spans 16 amino acids. Per germline, CDR1 SGHRS and CDR2 YFSETQ. CDR3 in amino acids: CASSLGAGTGQDGYTF. The CDR3 DNA follows: TGCGCCAGCAGCTTGGGGGCCGGGACAGGGCAAGATGGCTACACCTTC. The variable domain in full, with the rest retrieved from reference TRBV5-1 and TRBJ1-2, is KAGVTQTPRYLIKTRGQQVTLSCSPISGHRSVSWYQQTPGQGLQFLFEYFSETQRNKGNFPGRFSGRQFSNSRSEMNVSTLELGDSALYLCASSLGAGTGQDGYTFGSGTRLTVV.

The J gene is TRBJ2-3, the V gene TRBV10-3, with 9 bases lining up with TRBD2. Germline V gives CDR1 ENHRY, CDR2 SYGVKD. V lost 3 bases to trimming and J lost 0 bases; unmatched junction nucleotides: 13. CDR3 length equals 19 residues. The CDR3, as DNA: TGTGCCATCAGTGACCTAACCGGGACTAGCACTTTTAGCACAGATACGCAGTATTTT. It encodes CAISDLTGTSTFSTDTQYF.

This clonotype was picked up a small number of times. The rearrangement links TRBV12-3 or TRBV12-4 to TRBJ2-7; tentatively, D is TRBD2 (6 bases). V was pared by 4 bases and J by 4 bases, with 17 bases between. CDR3 length: 15 residues. CDR3 nucleotide sequence: TGTGCCAGCAGTTCCGGCTGGACGGGGGAGTACGAGCAGTACTTC. Translated, it gives CASSSGWTGEYEQYF.

The chain couples TRBV12-3 or TRBV12-4 to TRBJ2-7, with 8 bases aligning to TRBD2. V shed 3 bases and J 2 bases; nucleotides not matched to a gene: 6. The CDR3 length is 15 residues. The CDR3 DNA is TGTGCCAGCAGTTTCGTGGTCGGGGGGGCCTACGAGCAGTACTTC. It is translated as CASSFVVGGAYEQYF.

The CDR3 DNA sequence: TGTGCCAGCAGTTTCCAGAACATTCAGTACTTC. Its protein product is CASSFQNIQYF. The chain joins TRBV28 to TRBJ2-4, with unresolved D. There are 11 residues in the CDR3. Trimming removed 3 bases at V and 7 bases at J, with 4 bases between. Per germline, CDR1 MDHEN and CDR2 SYDVKM.

DNA for the CDR3: TGCAGTGCTAGAGATATTCGTGGCTACACCTTC. Translated, it gives CSARDIRGYTF. The gene calls are TRBV20-1 and TRBJ1-2; the D is unclear. The ends were cut back, 0 bases at V and 7 bases at J, with 6 bases in the middle. This CDR3 is 11 amino acids long. CDR1 DFQATT and CDR2 SNEGSKA come from the germline V gene (reference sequence).

This clonotype was detected ten times or more. The V gene is TRBV15, the J gene TRBJ2-3, with 9 bases matching TRBD2. The CDR3 is 16 amino acids. Germline V lookup: CDR1 LNHNV, CDR2 YYDKDF (reference sequence). With 4 bases clipped from V and 2 bases from J, the junction kept 7 bases outside the gene matches. CDR3 loop: CATSTLSGGPTDTQYF. CDR3 DNA: TGTGCCACCAGCACCCTAAGCGGGGGGCCCACAGATACGCAGTATTTT.

In this sample, this clonotype turned up a few times. The chain links TRBV12-5 to TRBJ2-3; D is uncertain. The germline V and J ends were trimmed by 4 bases and 3 bases, with 8 bases remaining between them. This CDR3 comprises 13 residues. Germline CDR1 reads LGHNT; CDR2 reads FRNRAP. Here the CDR3 reads CASGSHLTDTQYF. In nucleotides, the CDR3 is TGTGCTAGTGGTTCGCATCTGACAGATACGCAGTATTTT.

The chain combines TRBV6-2 or TRBV6-3 with TRBJ2-1; D is unresolved. V lost 6 bases and J 0 bases, leaving 9 bases between the germline ends. Germline CDR1 and CDR2: MNHEY and SVGEGT. This CDR3 spans 14 amino acids. CDR3 sequence reads: CASSPPASYNEQFF. CDR3 sequence (DNA): TGTGCCAGCAGCCCTCCTGCCTCCTACAATGAGCAGTTCTTC.

The rearrangement joins TRBV18 to TRBJ2-7, with 11 bases matching TRBD2. CDR3 size: 17 residues. Germline V gene lookup returns CDR1 KGHSH and CDR2 LQKENI. J gave up 1 base and V 3 bases, and 8 bases lay outside the gene matches. Here the CDR3 reads CASSPSILAGGSYEQYF. CDR3 coding DNA: TGTGCCAGCTCACCCTCTATCCTAGCGGGGGGTTCCTACGAGCAGTACTTC.

J is TRBJ1-5 and V is TRBV10-3, with 7 bases identical to TRBD1. Germline assignment: CDR1 ENHRY and CDR2 SYGVKD. J lost 0 bases, V lost 10 bases, and 15 bases had no gene match. This CDR3 spans 17 amino acids. CDR3 loop: CATRPGDRQYSNQPQHF. CDR3 bases: TGTGCCACGCGGCCAGGGGACAGACAATATAGCAATCAGCCCCAGCATTTT.

There are a few counts of this clonotype. The rearrangement joins TRBV4-1 to TRBJ1-2; 9 nucleotides align to TRBD1. Germline lookup yields CDR1 MGHRA and CDR2 YSYEKL. The CDR3 is made up of 17 amino acids. The trim removed 2 bases at V and 3 bases at J, leaving 10 bases unmatched. CDR3 nucleotide sequence: TGCGCCAGCAGCCAAAGGATGGGACAGGGCGCCCACTATGGCTACACCTTC. Translation: CASSQRMGQGAHYGYTF.

This CDR3 is CASSQEQEPQHF. The CDR3 DNA follows: TGTGCCAGCAGCCAAGAACAGGAGCCCCAGCATTTT. V is TRBV4-2 and J is TRBJ1-5; tentative D call: TRBD1 (5 bases). The CDR3 extends over 12 amino acids. Germline CDR1 reads LGHNA; CDR2 reads YNFKEQ. V was shortened by 0 bases and J by 8 bases, with 5 bases between the two germline ends.

This clonotype is a singleton in its sample. This rearrangement joins TRBV4-1 to TRBJ1-6, with a possible D match to TRBD1 (6 bases). Germline V gene lookup returns CDR1 MGHRA and CDR2 YSYEKL. This CDR3 is built from 16 residues. The V and J ends lost 1 base and 7 bases respectively, with 14 bases between them. CDR3 region: CASSQGFGTGNSPLHF. The CDR3 nucleotides read TGCGCCAGCAGCCAAGGTTTCGGAACAGGGAATTCACCCCTCCACTTT.

This clonotype was seen only a few times. V and J are TRBV4-1 and TRBJ1-5; unclear D gene. The CDR3 loop spans 16 amino acids. Germline lookup yields CDR1 MGHRA and CDR2 YSYEKL. V was clipped by 2 bases and J by 1 base, with 12 bases between them. The chain's CDR3 is CASSQIVGGSNQPQHF. CDR3 DNA: TGCGCCAGCAGCCAAATCGTGGGAGGAAGCAATCAGCCCCAGCATTTT.

This clonotype was seen only a few times. This chain joins TRBV5-1 and TRBJ2-7, with D possibly being TRBD1 (6 bases). Germline V gives CDR1 SGHRS, CDR2 YFSETQ. This CDR3 spans 14 amino acids. The ends were cut back, 6 bases at V and 5 bases at J, with 18 bases in the middle. The CDR3, as DNA: TGCGCCAGCACCCAGGGGATAGATGAAGACGAGCAGTACTTC. Its translation is CASTQGIDEDEQYF.